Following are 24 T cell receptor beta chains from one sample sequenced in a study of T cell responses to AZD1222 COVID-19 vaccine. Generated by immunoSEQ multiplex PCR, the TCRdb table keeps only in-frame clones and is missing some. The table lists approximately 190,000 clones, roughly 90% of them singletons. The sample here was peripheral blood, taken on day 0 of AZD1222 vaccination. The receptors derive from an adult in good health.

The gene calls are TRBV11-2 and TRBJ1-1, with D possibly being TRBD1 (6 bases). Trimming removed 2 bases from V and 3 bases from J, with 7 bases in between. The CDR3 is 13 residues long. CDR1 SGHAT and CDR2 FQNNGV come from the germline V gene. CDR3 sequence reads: CASSLYRDTEAFF. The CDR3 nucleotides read TGTGCCAGCAGCTTATACAGGGACACTGAAGCTTTCTTT.

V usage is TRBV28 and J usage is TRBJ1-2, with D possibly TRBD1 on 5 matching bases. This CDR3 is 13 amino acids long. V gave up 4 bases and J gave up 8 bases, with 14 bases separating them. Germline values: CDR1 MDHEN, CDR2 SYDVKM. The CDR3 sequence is CASSWNRWDGYTF. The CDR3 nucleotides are TGTGCCAGCAGTTGGAACAGGTGGGACGGCTACACCTTC.

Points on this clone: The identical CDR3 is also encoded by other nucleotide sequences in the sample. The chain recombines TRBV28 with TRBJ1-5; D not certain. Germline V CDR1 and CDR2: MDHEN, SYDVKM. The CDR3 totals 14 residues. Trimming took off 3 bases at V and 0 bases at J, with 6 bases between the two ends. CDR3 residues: CASSLPGSNQPQHF. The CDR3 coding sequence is TGTGCCAGCAGTTTGCCGGGTAGCAATCAGCCCCAGCATTTT. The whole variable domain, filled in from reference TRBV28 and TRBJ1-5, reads DVKVTQSSRYLVKRTGEKVFLECVQDMDHENMFWYRQDPGLGLRLIYFSYDVKMKEKGDIPEGYSVSREKKERFSLILESASTNQTSMYLCASSLPGSNQPQHFGDGTRLSIL.

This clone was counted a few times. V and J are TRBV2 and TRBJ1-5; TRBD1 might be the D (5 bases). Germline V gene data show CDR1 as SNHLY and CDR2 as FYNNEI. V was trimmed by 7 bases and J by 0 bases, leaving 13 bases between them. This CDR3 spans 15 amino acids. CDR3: CASTGTEYSNQPQHF. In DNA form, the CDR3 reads TGTGCCAGCACTGGGACGGAATATAGCAATCAGCCCCAGCATTTT.

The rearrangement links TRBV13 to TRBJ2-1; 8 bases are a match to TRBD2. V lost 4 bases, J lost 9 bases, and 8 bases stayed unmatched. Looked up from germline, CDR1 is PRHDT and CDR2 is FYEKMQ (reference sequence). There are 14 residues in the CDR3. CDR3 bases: TGTGCCAGCAGCTCGGGACTAGGCCTCGGTGAGCAGTTCTTC. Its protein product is CASSSGLGLGEQFF.

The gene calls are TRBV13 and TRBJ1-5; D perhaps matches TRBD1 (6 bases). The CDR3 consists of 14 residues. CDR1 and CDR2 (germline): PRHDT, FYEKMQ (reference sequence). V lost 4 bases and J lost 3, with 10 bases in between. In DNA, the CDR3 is TGTGCCAGCAGCTCGGGGGCCCTCAATCAGCCCCAGCATTTT. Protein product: CASSSGALNQPQHF.

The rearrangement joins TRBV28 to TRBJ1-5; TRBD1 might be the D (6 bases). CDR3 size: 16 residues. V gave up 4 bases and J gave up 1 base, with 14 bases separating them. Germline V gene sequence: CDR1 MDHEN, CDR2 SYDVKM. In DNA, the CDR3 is TGTGCCAGCAGTTCAACGGACAGATACAGCAATCAGCCCCAGCATTTT. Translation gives CASSSTDRYSNQPQHF.

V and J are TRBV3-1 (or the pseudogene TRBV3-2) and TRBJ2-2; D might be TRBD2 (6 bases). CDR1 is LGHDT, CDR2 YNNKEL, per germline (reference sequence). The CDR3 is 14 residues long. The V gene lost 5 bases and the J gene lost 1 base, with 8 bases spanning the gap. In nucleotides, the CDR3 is TGTGCCAGCAGCTGGGGGGTGAACACCGGGGAGCTGTTTTTT. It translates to CASSWGVNTGELFF.

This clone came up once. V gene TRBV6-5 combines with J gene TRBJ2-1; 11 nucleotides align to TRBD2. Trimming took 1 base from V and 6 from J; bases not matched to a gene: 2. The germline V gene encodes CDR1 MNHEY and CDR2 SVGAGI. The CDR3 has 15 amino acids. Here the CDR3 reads CASSYLTSGANEQFF. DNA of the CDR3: TGTGCCAGCAGTTACTTGACTAGCGGGGCCAATGAGCAGTTCTTC.

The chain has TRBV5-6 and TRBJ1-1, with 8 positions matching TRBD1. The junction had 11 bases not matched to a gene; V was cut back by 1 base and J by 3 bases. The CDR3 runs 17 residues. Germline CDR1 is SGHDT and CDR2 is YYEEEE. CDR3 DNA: TGTGCCAGCAGCTTGATTGGACAGGGAATCATGTACACTGAAGCTTTCTTT. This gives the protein CASSLIGQGIMYTEAFF.

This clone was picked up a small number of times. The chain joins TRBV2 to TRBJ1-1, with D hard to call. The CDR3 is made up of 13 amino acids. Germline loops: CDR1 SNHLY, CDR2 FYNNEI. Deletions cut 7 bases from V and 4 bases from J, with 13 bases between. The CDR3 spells CASTVGAGTEAFF. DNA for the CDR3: TGTGCCAGCACCGTGGGTGCCGGCACTGAAGCTTTCTTT.

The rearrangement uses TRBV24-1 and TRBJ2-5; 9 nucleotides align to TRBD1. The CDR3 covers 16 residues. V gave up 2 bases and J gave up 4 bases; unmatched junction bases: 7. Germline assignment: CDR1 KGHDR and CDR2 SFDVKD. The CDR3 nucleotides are TGTGCCACCAGTGATTCGGACAGGGGAGGACGAGAGACCCAGTACTTC. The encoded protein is CATSDSDRGGRETQYF.

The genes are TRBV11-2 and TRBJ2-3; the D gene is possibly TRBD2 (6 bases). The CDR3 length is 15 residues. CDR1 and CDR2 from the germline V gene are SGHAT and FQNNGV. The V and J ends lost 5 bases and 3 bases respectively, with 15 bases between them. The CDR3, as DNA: TGTGCCAGCAGCAACGTGGGGAGGAGTACAGATACGCAGTATTTT. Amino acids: CASSNVGRSTDTQYF.

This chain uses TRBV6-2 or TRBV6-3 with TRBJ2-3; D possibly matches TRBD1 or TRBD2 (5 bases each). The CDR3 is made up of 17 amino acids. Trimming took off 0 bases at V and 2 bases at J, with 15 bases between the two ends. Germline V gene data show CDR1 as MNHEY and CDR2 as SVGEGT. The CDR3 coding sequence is TGTGCCAGCAGTTACTCAAGCCTGAGGGGTTACACAGATACGCAGTATTTT. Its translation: CASSYSSLRGYTDTQYF.

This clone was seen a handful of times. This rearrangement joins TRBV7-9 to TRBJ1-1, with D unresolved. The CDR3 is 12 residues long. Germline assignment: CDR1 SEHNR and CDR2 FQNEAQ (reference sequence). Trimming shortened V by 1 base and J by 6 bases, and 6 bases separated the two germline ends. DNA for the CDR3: TGTGCCAGCAGCTTAGAGGCAGCTGAAGCTTTCTTT. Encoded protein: CASSLEAAEAFF. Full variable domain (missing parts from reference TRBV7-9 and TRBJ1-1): DTGVSQNPRHKITKRGQNVTFRCDPISEHNRLYWYRQTLGQGPEFLTYFQNEAQLEKSRLLSDRFSAERPKGSFSTLEIQRTEQGDSAMYLCASSLEAAEAFFGQGTRLTVV.

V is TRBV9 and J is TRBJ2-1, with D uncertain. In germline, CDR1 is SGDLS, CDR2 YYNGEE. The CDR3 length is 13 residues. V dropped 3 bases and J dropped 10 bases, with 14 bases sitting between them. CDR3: CASSASPSEEQFF. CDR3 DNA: TGTGCCAGCAGCGCTTCCCCGTCGGAGGAGCAGTTCTTC.

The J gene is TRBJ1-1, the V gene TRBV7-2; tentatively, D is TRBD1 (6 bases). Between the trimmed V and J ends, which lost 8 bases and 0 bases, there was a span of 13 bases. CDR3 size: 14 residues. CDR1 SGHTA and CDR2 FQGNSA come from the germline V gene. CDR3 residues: CASAWTDMNTEAFF. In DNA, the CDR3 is TGTGCCAGCGCCTGGACAGACATGAACACTGAAGCTTTCTTT.

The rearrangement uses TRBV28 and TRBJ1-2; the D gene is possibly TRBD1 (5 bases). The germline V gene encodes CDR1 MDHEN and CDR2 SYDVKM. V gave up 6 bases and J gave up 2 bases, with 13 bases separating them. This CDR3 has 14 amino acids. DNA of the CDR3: TGTGCCAGCAGGTTACTAGCAGGGAACTATGGCTACACCTTC. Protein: CASRLLAGNYGYTF.

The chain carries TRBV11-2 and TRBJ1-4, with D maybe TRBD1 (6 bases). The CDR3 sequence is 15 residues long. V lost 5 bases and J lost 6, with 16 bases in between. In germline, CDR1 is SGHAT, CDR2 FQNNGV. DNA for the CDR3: TGTGCCAGCAGCCCCACACAGGGCGGGTATGAAAAACTGTTTTTT. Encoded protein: CASSPTQGGYEKLFF.

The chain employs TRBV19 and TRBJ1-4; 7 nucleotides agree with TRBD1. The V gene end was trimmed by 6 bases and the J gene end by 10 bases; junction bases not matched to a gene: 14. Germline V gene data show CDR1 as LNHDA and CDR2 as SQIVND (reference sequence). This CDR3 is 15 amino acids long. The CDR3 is CASRVISNRGGKLFF. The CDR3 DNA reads TGTGCCAGTAGAGTAATCAGCAACAGGGGAGGAAAACTGTTTTTT.

CDR3 region: CASSFGPEPDTEAFF. CDR3 bases: TGTGCCAGCAGTTTTGGACCGGAACCAGACACTGAAGCTTTCTTT. The chain carries TRBV27 and TRBJ1-1, with D unresolved. Trimming took 3 bases from V and 3 from J, leaving 14 bases between them. Germline-derived CDR1 and CDR2 are MNHEY and SMNVEV (reference sequence). The CDR3 totals 15 residues.

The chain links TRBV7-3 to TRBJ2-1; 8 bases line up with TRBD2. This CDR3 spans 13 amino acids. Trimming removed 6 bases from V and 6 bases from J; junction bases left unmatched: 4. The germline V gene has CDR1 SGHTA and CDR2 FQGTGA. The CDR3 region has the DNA TGTGCCAGCAGAGATGGGACTAGCAATGAGCAGTTCTTC. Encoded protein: CASRDGTSNEQFF.

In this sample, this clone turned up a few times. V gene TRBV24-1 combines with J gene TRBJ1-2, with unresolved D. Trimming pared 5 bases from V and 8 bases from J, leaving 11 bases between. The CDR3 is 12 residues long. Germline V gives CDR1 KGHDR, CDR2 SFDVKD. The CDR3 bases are TGTGCCACCAGTGTCGGCAGTAAAGGCTACACCTTC. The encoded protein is CATSVGSKGYTF.

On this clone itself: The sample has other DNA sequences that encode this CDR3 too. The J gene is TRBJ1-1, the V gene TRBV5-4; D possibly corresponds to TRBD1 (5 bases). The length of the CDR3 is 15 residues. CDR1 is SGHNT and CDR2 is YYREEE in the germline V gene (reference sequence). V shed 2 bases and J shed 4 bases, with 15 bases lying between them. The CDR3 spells CASSLVGTGGTEAFF. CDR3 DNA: TGTGCCAGCAGCTTAGTCGGGACGGGTGGCACTGAAGCTTTCTTT.